This T cell receptor beta chain was recovered during a study of OX40 agonist ivuxolimab in advanced cancers. On the study more broadly: Patients in the trial were receiving intravenous ivuxolimab every 2 weeks, at doses of 0.01 to 10 mg/kg. People in dose escalation had one of these cancers: hepatocellular carcinoma, melanoma, renal cell or head and neck cancer. Earlier anti-PD-1, anti-PD-L1 or anti-CTLA-4 therapy was permitted; about 39% had received some.

Baseline, cycle 4 day 1, and cycle 7 day 1 were the blood sampling points. From germline, CDR1 is SGHRS and CDR2 YFSETQ. The CDR3 spans 18 residues. Germline trimming cut 4 bases from V and 4 bases from J; bases unmatched to any gene: 20. Assay used: immunoSEQ multiplex PCR; TCRdb lists only in-frame clones, some missing. The table shows about 54,000 clones, with just under 85% occurring only once. The sample consisted of CD4+ or CD8+ T cells sorted from blood, taken in a trial of the OX40 agonist ivuxolimab. This sequence joins TRBV5-1 and TRBJ2-7, with TRBD1 identical over 7 bases. The sequence derives from an adult with an advanced solid tumor such as melanoma, head and neck, liver or kidney cancer. The CDR3 DNA sequence: TGCGCCAGCAGCCCTGTGACAGGGATCGGGTCTAGGGTTTACGAGCAGTACTTC. It codes for CASSPVTGIGSRVYEQYF. The full variable domain, its missing parts supplied by reference TRBV5-1 and TRBJ2-7, is KAGVTQTPRYLIKTRGQQVTLSCSPISGHRSVSWYQQTPGQGLQFLFEYFSETQRNKGNFPGRFSGRQFSNSRSEMNVSTLELGDSALYLCASSPVTGIGSRVYEQYFGPGTRLTVT.